The T cell receptor beta chain described here comes from a study of blood T cell repertoires in COVID-19. For the study at large: Sites in the United States, Italy and Spain provided acute and convalescent COVID-19 samples. T cells, B-cell-depleted T cells, or PBMCs provided the cDNA or gDNA that served as material.

CDR1 and CDR2 from the germline V gene are MNHEY and SMNVEV (reference sequence). CDR3 length equals 14 residues. Germline trimming cut 5 bases from V and 2 bases from J; bases unmatched to any gene: 6. Participants spanned ages about 18 to 89 years and resided in 24 US areas. Original data processing: Nucleated cell counts were estimated from reference gene primer amplification. The table came from immunoSEQ multiplex PCR; TCRdb's copy has only in-frame clones and leaves some out. Clonal size and the V and J genes are those of that table, whereas D and trimming came from the DNA. Of 300,000 to 400,000 clones listed, 86% are singletons.

This clonotype was obtained from a woman aged 40-49 years with acute COVID-19. Sequenced input: PBMCs or T cells enriched from blood (not recorded which). V and J are TRBV27 and TRBJ2-7; 7 bases are a match to TRBD1. CDR3 in DNA: TGTGCCAGCAGTCTCCGACAGGGCCCCTACGAGCAGTACTTC. It yields the protein CASSLRQGPYEQYF.